The text below deals with one TCR beta chain. Its antigen is unknown. RNA was extracted with the RNeasy kit, and a quantity of 0.5 to 1 ug was reverse transcribed using random hexamers. Multiplex immunoSEQ PCR targeted 54 Vbeta and 13 Jbeta TCR beta segments. TCRdb analysed the immunoSEQ multiplex PCR reads with MiXCR anew, one entry per CDR3 protein. The sample lists 50,000 to 55,000 distinct CDR3 sequences; 85% to 95% were seen once. This CDR3 region has 13 residues. CDR1 is SGHDN, CDR2 FVKESK, per germline. V was cut by 2 bases and J by 5 bases, with 9 bases left in between. Sequencing of TCR beta, carried out with a high-throughput approach, was applied to CD8+ and CD4+ T cells from the blood. In contrast to the negatively isolated CD8+ and CD4+ T cells, TEMRA cells were FACS-enriched. The sample originates from a study of CD8 T cells in Susac syndrome. Study-wide points: Peak Susac CD8+ clonal expansion was seen in TEMRA cells and active patients.

The rearrangement uses TRBV14 and TRBJ1-2, with D perhaps matching TRBD1 (6 bases). The TCR sequence derives from a human donor with Susac syndrome. Input material: CD8+ T cells from PBMCs. CDR3 coding DNA: TGTGCCAGCAGCCAAACCACAGGGTATGGCTACACCTTC. Translated: CASSQTTGYGYTF.